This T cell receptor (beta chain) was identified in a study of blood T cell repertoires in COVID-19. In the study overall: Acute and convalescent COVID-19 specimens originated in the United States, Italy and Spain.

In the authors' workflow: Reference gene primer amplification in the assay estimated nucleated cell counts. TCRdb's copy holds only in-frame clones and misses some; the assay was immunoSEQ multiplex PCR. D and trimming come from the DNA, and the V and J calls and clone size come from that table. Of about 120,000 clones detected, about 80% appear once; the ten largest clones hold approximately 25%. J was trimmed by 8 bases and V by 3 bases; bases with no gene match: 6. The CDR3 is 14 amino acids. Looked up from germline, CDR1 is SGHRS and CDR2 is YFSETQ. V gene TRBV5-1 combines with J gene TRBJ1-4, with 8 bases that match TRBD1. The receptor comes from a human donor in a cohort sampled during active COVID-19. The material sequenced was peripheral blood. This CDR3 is CASSSGTGGEKLFF. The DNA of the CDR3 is TGCGCCAGCAGCTCCGGGACAGGAGGGGAAAAACTGTTTTTT. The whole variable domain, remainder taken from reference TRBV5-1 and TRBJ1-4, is KAGVTQTPRYLIKTRGQQVTLSCSPISGHRSVSWYQQTPGQGLQFLFEYFSETQRNKGNFPGRFSGRQFSNSRSEMNVSTLELGDSALYLCASSSGTGGEKLFFGSGTQLSVL.